Each of the 3 T cell receptor beta chains below was sequenced from the same sample in a study of T cell responses to AZD1222 COVID-19 vaccine listed by TCRdb under 2021. The method behind the library was the immunoSEQ multiplex PCR assay. Held by TCRdb, this immuneACCESS table contains in-frame sequences only and omits some clones. Under half of the omission traces to an unresolved V gene where checked; the cause of the rest is unknown. Recorded for this sample are approximately 120,000 clones; more than 80% of them occurred a single time. Clones ranked in the top ten supply roughly 1.5% of the sample. Per the publication, the time point label means: baseline before first vaccination. Sample: peripheral blood, taken on day 0 of AZD1222 vaccination. These receptor sequences come from an adult in good health.

J is TRBJ2-7 and V is TRBV7-2; D may correspond to TRBD1 or TRBD2 (6 bases each). The CDR3 has 12 amino acids. V shed 5 bases and J shed 9 bases, with 14 bases lying between them. From germline, CDR1 is SGHTA and CDR2 FQGNSA. CDR3 nucleotides: TGTGCCAGCAGCCCGGGGGCGAGGGGGCAGTACTTC. Residues: CASSPGARGQYF.

The V gene is TRBV3-1 (or the pseudogene TRBV3-2), the J gene TRBJ2-3; no clear D gene. Trimming pared 3 bases from V and 0 bases from J, leaving 1 base between. Per germline, CDR1 LGHDT and CDR2 YNNKEL (reference sequence). This CDR3 region has 12 residues. This chain's CDR3 is CASSHSTDTQYF. The CDR3 DNA is TGTGCCAGCAGCCATAGCACAGATACGCAGTATTTT.

The CDR3 DNA is TGTGCCAGCAGTTACTCGAGATTGGTCCGATCCTCTGGAAACACCATATATTTT. This gives the protein CASSYSRLVRSSGNTIYF. The chain employs TRBV6-2 or TRBV6-3 and TRBJ1-3; no firm D call. Trimming cost V 0 bases and J 0 bases, with 15 bases left between them. Germline-derived CDR1 and CDR2 are MNHEY and SVGEGT. The CDR3 has 18 amino acids.